A single sample is the source of the 25 T cell receptor beta chains below, sequenced in a study of blood T cells in healthy people across ages. Through a sample-barcoded 5' primer and a J-beta primer mix, a second PCR was run for roughly 6 to 11 cycles. TCRdb recomputed calls from the 5' RACE reads with MiXCR, one row per CDR3 protein. The data hold around 580,000 distinct CDR3 sequences, with roughly 48% observed a single time. Sequenced: blood. These receptors all stem from a man at least 80 years old in good health.

In nucleotides, the CDR3 is TGTGCCAGCAGCTATACCTCAGTAAACTACGAGCAGTACTTC. Translation gives CASSYTSVNYEQYF. V gene TRBV7-2 combines with J gene TRBJ2-7; D is unresolved. The V gene lost 4 bases and the J gene lost 3 bases, with 13 bases spanning the gap. The germline V gene has CDR1 SGHTA and CDR2 FQGNSA. The CDR3 extends over 14 amino acids.

Concerning this clonotype itself: One end of the junction fails to match germline, which may point to a read error. The rearrangement links TRBV27 to TRBJ1-2; the D is unclear. Germline CDR1 is MNHEY and CDR2 is SMNVEV (reference sequence). The CDR3 length is 14 residues. CDR3 residues: CASSLSSGLYGFTF. The CDR3 region has the DNA TGTGCCAGCAGTTTATCGTCAGGTTTATATGGCTTCACCTTC.

In this sample, this clonotype turned up once. The chain uses TRBV21-1 and TRBJ2-3; the D call TRBD1 from the table was never checked on the DNA. TRBV21-1 is a pseudogene segment. This CDR3 is built from 13 residues. For the CDR3, the DNA is TGTGCCAGCGACCCGGCACCCACAGATACGCAGTATTTT. It yields the protein CASDPAPTDTQYF.

V gene TRBV6-6 combines with J gene TRBJ1-4; D is uncertain. The CDR3 has 12 amino acids. Trimming took 2 bases from V and 5 from J, leaving 3 bases between them. Germline V lookup: CDR1 MNHNY, CDR2 SVGAGI (reference sequence). CDR3 amino acids: CASSYPNEKLFF. The CDR3 DNA is TGTGCCAGCAGTTACCCAAATGAAAAACTGTTTTTT.

Comments on this clonotype: A read error may produce the germline difference seen at one junction end. This chain connects TRBV7-7 to TRBJ2-1; 10 nucleotides line up with TRBD2. Looked up from germline, CDR1 is SSHAT and CDR2 is FNYEAQ (reference sequence). The CDR3 extends over 15 amino acids. CDR3 protein: CASSSSAGGPSEQFF. The CDR3 nucleotides read TGTGCTAGCAGCTCATCAGCGGGAGGGCCTAGTGAGCAGTTCTTC. The whole variable domain, remainder taken from reference TRBV7-7 and TRBJ2-1, is GAGVSQSPRYKVTKRGQDVTLRCDPISSHATLYWYQQALGQGPEFLTYFNYEAQPDKSGLPSDRFSAERPEGSISTLTIQRTEQRDSAMYRCASSSSAGGPSEQFFGPGTRLTVL.

This clonotype was observed a handful of times. A much more abundant neighbour one base away suggests this may be a read error. CDR3: CAISDPGGGSPLSEQFF. In DNA form, the CDR3 reads TGTGCCATCAGTGACCCGGGGGGCGGTTCACCCTTGAGTGAGCAGTTCTTC. The chain carries TRBV10-3 and TRBJ2-1; perhaps TRBD2 as D (7 bases). V shed 3 bases and J shed 9 bases, with 24 bases lying between them. The CDR3 loop spans 17 amino acids. Looked up from germline, CDR1 is ENHRY and CDR2 is SYGVKD.

This clonotype was seen a few times. The chain uses TRBV3-1 and TRBJ1-1; no firm D call. The CDR3 runs 11 residues. CDR1 is LGHDT, CDR2 YNNKEL, per germline (reference sequence). V shed 5 bases and J shed 8 bases, with 9 bases lying between them. This chain's CDR3 is CASSKAAEAFF. CDR3 nucleotides: TGTGCCAGCAGCAAGGCGGCGGAAGCTTTCTTT.

J is TRBJ2-1 and V is TRBV5-1; D is possibly TRBD1 or TRBD2 (5 bases each). This CDR3 has 16 residues. V was cut by 2 bases and J by 5 bases, with 17 bases left in between. The germline gives CDR1 SGHRS, CDR2 YFSETQ. CDR3 region: CASSLLGRDQNNEQFF. The CDR3 nucleotides are TGCGCCAGCAGCTTATTAGGACGGGACCAAAACAATGAGCAGTTCTTC.

The genes are TRBV10-3 and TRBJ1-1; D possibly corresponds to TRBD1 (6 bases). The germline CDR1 and CDR2 sequences are ENHRY and SYGVKD. CDR3 size: 13 residues. Trimming took 10 bases from V and 3 from J, leaving 15 bases between them. Here the CDR3 DNA reads TGTGCCACGCAAGGGGGGCTGGACACTGAAGCTTTCTTT. Protein sequence: CATQGGLDTEAFF.

The chain is built from TRBV24-1 and TRBJ2-3; D is perhaps TRBD1 or TRBD2 (5 bases each). The V gene's germline CDR1 is KGHDR and CDR2 SFDVKD. The CDR3 has 13 amino acids. V was shortened by 5 bases and J by 1 base, with 6 bases between the two germline ends. CDR3 region: CATSGDGTDTQYF. The DNA of the CDR3 is TGTGCCACCAGTGGGGACGGCACAGATACGCAGTATTTT.

This clonotype came up a few times. This chain links TRBV29-1 with TRBJ2-1; 7 nucleotides align to TRBD2. CDR3 length equals 12 residues. Germline V gene sequence: CDR1 SQVTM, CDR2 ANQGSEA. V lost 6 bases to trimming and J lost 8 bases; unmatched junction nucleotides: 7. CDR3 residues: CSVLPAGDEQFF. In DNA, the CDR3 is TGCAGCGTACTGCCCGCGGGGGATGAGCAGTTCTTC.

J is TRBJ1-2 and V is TRBV2; no clear D gene. V was trimmed by 5 bases and J by 4 bases, leaving 11 bases between them. The length of the CDR3 is 13 residues. Germline CDR1 SNHLY, CDR2 FYNNEI. DNA of the CDR3: TGTGCCAGCAGTACCGACGGGTTCTATGGCTACACCTTC. Protein product: CASSTDGFYGYTF.

The V and J genes are TRBV20-1 and TRBJ2-3, with 11 bases identical to TRBD2. Per the germline V gene, CDR1 is DFQATT and CDR2 is SNEGSKA (reference sequence). CDR3 size: 16 residues. The ends lost 0 bases at V and 1 base at J; junction bases unmatched: 3. This CDR3 is CSAREKGLAGTDTQYF. DNA of the CDR3: TGCAGTGCTAGAGAGAAGGGACTAGCGGGCACAGATACGCAGTATTTT.

A remark on this clonotype: Compared with germline, one end of the junction differs, possibly owing to a read error. The gene calls are TRBV6-1 and TRBJ1-6; TRBD1 might be the D (6 bases). Germline-derived CDR1 and CDR2 are MNHNS and SASEGT. The CDR3 runs 18 residues. CDR3 nucleotides: TGTGCCGGCAGTCCACTTTCGGGGGGCGCCTATTATAATTCACCCCTCCACTTT. Its protein product is CAGSPLSGGAYYNSPLHF.

This chain joins TRBV29-1 and TRBJ1-1, with TRBD1 matching over 7 bases. Per the germline V gene, CDR1 is SQVTM and CDR2 is ANQGSEA. This CDR3 is built from 13 residues. Losses at the gene ends were 4 bases for V and 7 bases for J; bases not matched to a gene: 9. The CDR3 DNA reads as TGCAGCGTTGGAGACAGGGTCTCCCATGAAGCTTTCTTT. It translates to CSVGDRVSHEAFF.

This chain joins TRBV24-1 and TRBJ2-1; 10 nucleotides match TRBD2. The CDR3 totals 14 residues. CDR1 and CDR2 from the germline V gene are KGHDR and SFDVKD. After removal of 11 bases from V and 5 bases from J, the junction contained 8 bases not matched to a gene. CDR3 region: CASSPSGSNNEQFF. CDR3 nucleotides: TGTGCCAGTTCCCCTAGCGGGAGCAACAATGAGCAGTTCTTC.

V gene TRBV7-2 combines with J gene TRBJ2-3; possible D gene TRBD2, 5 bases. Per germline, CDR1 SGHTA and CDR2 FQGNSA. V was pared by 5 bases and J by 2 bases, with 14 bases between. The CDR3 has 15 amino acids. The CDR3 DNA is TGTGCCAGCAGCGCCTGGAGTAGCGCCACAGATACGCAGTATTTT. Translating it yields CASSAWSSATDTQYF.

V gene TRBV7-9 combines with J gene TRBJ2-2; D gene ambiguous. Germline V lookup: CDR1 SEHNR, CDR2 FQNEAQ (reference sequence). V was pared by 5 bases and J by 5 bases, with 12 bases between. This CDR3 is 14 amino acids long. In DNA form, the CDR3 reads TGTGCCAGCAGCGCCGTCGCTGGGACCGGGGAGCTGTTTTTT. It yields the protein CASSAVAGTGELFF.

In its sample, this clonotype was seen a few times. The CDR3 reads CSATGTGGGFGYTF. CDR3 DNA sequence: TGCAGTGCTACCGGGACAGGGGGAGGGTTTGGCTACACCTTC. The genes are TRBV20-1 and TRBJ1-2, with 11 bases identical to TRBD1. Germline-derived CDR1 and CDR2 are DFQATT and SNEGSKA (reference sequence). V gave up 4 bases and J gave up 7 bases; unmatched junction bases: 8. The CDR3 totals 14 residues.

V gene TRBV9 combines with J gene TRBJ2-1, with 9 bases matching TRBD2. Losses at the gene ends were 0 bases for V and 3 bases for J; bases not matched to a gene: 10. Looked up from germline, CDR1 is SGDLS and CDR2 is YYNGEE. The CDR3 length is 18 residues. The CDR3 is CASSVVGAGGGGYNEQFF. The CDR3, as DNA: TGTGCCAGCAGCGTAGTAGGTGCGGGAGGGGGCGGCTACAATGAGCAGTTCTTC.

This chain joins TRBV20-1 and TRBJ2-3, with 7 bases that match TRBD2. This CDR3 spans 16 amino acids. V was clipped by 6 bases and J by 5 bases; unmatched bases: 17. The germline V gene has CDR1 DFQATT and CDR2 SNEGSKA (reference sequence). The chain's CDR3 is CSAVGRAGVSVDTQYF. The CDR3, as DNA: TGCAGTGCCGTGGGGAGGGCTGGAGTGTCGGTAGATACGCAGTATTTT.

The chain uses TRBV11-1 and TRBJ2-7; TRBD2 might be the D (6 bases). Germline values: CDR1 SGHAT, CDR2 FQDESV (reference sequence). CDR3 size: 15 residues. Trimming stripped 6 bases from V and 6 bases from J, with 21 bases between. The CDR3 DNA sequence: TGTGCCAGCAGTCCCCGGGCGGGGAAGGGTGCCGAGCAGTACTTC. Translating it yields CASSPRAGKGAEQYF.

The V gene is TRBV5-1, the J gene TRBJ2-1; TRBD1 matches at 7 bases. There are 13 residues in the CDR3. J lost 4 bases, V lost 6 bases, and 4 bases had no gene match. Germline-derived CDR1 and CDR2 are SGHRS and YFSETQ. As DNA, the CDR3 is TGCGCCAGCACCTTCAGGGGGTACAATGAGCAGTTCTTC. As protein: CASTFRGYNEQFF.

The chain recombines TRBV7-2 with TRBJ2-1; the D is unclear. CDR1 and CDR2 from the germline V gene are SGHTA and FQGNSA. Trimming took off 2 bases at V and 8 bases at J, with 10 bases between the two ends. This CDR3 is built from 13 residues. The CDR3 region is CASSLIRQDEQFF. In nucleotides, the CDR3 is TGTGCCAGCAGCTTAATCAGGCAAGATGAGCAGTTCTTC.

The chain joins TRBV5-4 to TRBJ1-4, with 7 positions matching TRBD1. CDR1 and CDR2 from the germline V gene are SGHNT and YYREEE (reference sequence). The CDR3 contains 15 residues. Trimming removed 2 bases from V and 8 bases from J; junction bases left unmatched: 9. The CDR3 protein is CASSLRQGRGEKLFF. Written as DNA, the CDR3 is TGTGCCAGCAGCTTACGACAGGGAAGAGGAGAAAAACTGTTTTTT.